The subject of this entry is one TCR beta chain. Its antigen is as yet unknown. These data are taken from a study of siplizumab effects on memory and regulatory T cells. Roughly 90,000 TCR templates per sample were sequenced. Sequencing was performed with immunoSEQ multiplex PCR; in TCRdb, only in-frame clones are kept and a portion is missing. The table lists about 72,000 clones, about 89% of them singletons, with around 29% in the top ten. The CDR3 consists of 13 residues. In germline, CDR1 is SQVTM, CDR2 ANQGSEA. V was clipped by 3 bases and J by 4 bases, with 12 bases between them. Study-wide findings and caveats: In unstimulated cells, naive T cells appeared more diverse than memory T cells and seemed major alloresponse contributors. Fewer alloreactive sequences mapped to unstimulated CD4+ memory cells under siplizumab. Proliferating CD4+ or CD8+ clones, roughly 80-96% of them, lacked an assignable naive or memory phenotype.

The chain recombines TRBV29-1 with TRBJ1-2; D not resolved. The sample consisted of CD8+ T cells sorted from blood. The TCR originated in a human donor in good health. CDR3 nucleotides: TGCAGCGTTGATTCGGGCAGTTCCTATGGCTACACCTTC. Its protein product is CSVDSGSSYGYTF.